The clone carrying this T cell receptor (beta chain) was seen only a few times. Each CDR3 protein gets one entry after TCRdb re-called the 5' RACE reads with MiXCR. The sample carries roughly 61,000 distinct CDR3 sequences, around 24% recorded once. Time point reported: technical triplicate 2. The germline V gene encodes CDR1 MNHEY and CDR2 SVGAGI. CDR3 length: 13 amino acids. Trimming cost V 7 bases and J 6 bases, with 15 bases left between them. The data belong to a study of neurological immune-mediated disorders. The material sequenced was PBMCs. The receptor's source is a man aged 55-75 years with HTLV-1-associated myelopathy (HAM/TSP). This chain links TRBV6-5 with TRBJ1-1; a possible D gene is TRBD1 (5 bases). CDR3 nucleotide sequence: TGTGCCAGCATGGGAGGGGTTAGGTCTGAAGCTTTCTTT. Amino acids: CASMGGVRSEAFF.